One sample yielded the 20 T cell receptor beta chains listed below, sequenced in a study of identical twins. One entry per CDR3 protein, called by TCRdb with MiXCR from the 5' RACE reads. The sample lists about 240,000 distinct CDR3 sequences; around 7.6% were seen once. The data also belong to a second study, concerning yellow fever vaccine responses in identical twins.

Specimen: CD8+ T cells sorted from blood. The receptors here all came from a woman between 18 and 29 years old in good health.

This clonotype was observed many times. The chain links TRBV20-1 to TRBJ2-2, with D hard to call. Germline values: CDR1 DFQATT, CDR2 SNEGSKA (reference sequence). CDR3 length equals 11 residues. Trimming removed 6 bases from V and 7 bases from J, with 9 bases in between. The CDR3 DNA sequence: TGCAGTGCAATGGCTGGCGGGGAGCTGTTTTTT. Protein: CSAMAGGELFF.

This clonotype appeared many times. V is TRBV10-3 and J is TRBJ2-5; perhaps TRBD1 as D (5 bases). CDR3 length equals 15 residues. V dropped 2 bases and J dropped 2 bases, with 12 bases sitting between them. Germline CDR1 is ENHRY and CDR2 is SYGVKD. The CDR3 here is CAISEGRGWQETQYF. The CDR3 region has the DNA TGTGCCATCAGTGAGGGTAGGGGTTGGCAAGAGACCCAGTACTTC.

In this sample, this clonotype turned up a few times. Here the CDR3 DNA reads TGCAGCGTTGAGGGGGGATCCGAGAACACTGAAGCTTTCTTT. Amino acid sequence: CSVEGGSENTEAFF. This sequence joins TRBV29-1 and TRBJ1-1; D might be TRBD1 (5 bases). This CDR3 contains 14 residues. Trimming took 3 bases from V and 1 from J, leaving 12 bases between them. The germline V gene has CDR1 SQVTM and CDR2 ANQGSEA.

This clonotype was seen a handful of times. The V call is TRBV9, the J call TRBJ1-1; D is undetermined. The CDR3 runs to 13 residues. V was clipped by 2 bases and J by 5 bases, with 10 bases between them. Per germline, CDR1 SGDLS and CDR2 YYNGEE. CDR3 protein: CASSVGGKTEAFF. CDR3 nucleotides: TGTGCCAGCAGCGTGGGAGGGAAGACTGAAGCTTTCTTT.

The table lists this clonotype with many counts. The chain combines TRBV4-1 with TRBJ2-7; TRBD2 agrees at 9 bases. Trimming took 1 base from V and 2 from J; bases not matched to a gene: 3. Germline V lookup: CDR1 MGHRA, CDR2 YSYEKL. There are 15 residues in the CDR3. DNA of the CDR3: TGCGCCAGCAGCCAAGCGGCTAGCGGGACCTACGAGCAGTACTTC. It yields the protein CASSQAASGTYEQYF.

This chain links TRBV5-1 with TRBJ2-1; TRBD2 agrees at 9 bases. V shed 5 bases and J 7 bases; nucleotides not matched to a gene: 7. Germline V gene lookup returns CDR1 SGHRS and CDR2 YFSETQ. This CDR3 has 14 residues. The CDR3 region is CASRASGIDNEQFF. Here the CDR3 DNA reads TGCGCCAGCAGGGCTAGCGGGATTGATAATGAGCAGTTCTTC.

The table lists this clonotype with many counts. The chain couples TRBV5-1 to TRBJ2-2, with 9 bases identical to TRBD2. CDR3 size: 16 residues. Unmatched junction bases numbered 9, after V lost 3 bases and J lost 6 bases. Germline CDR1 is SGHRS and CDR2 is YFSETQ. Written as DNA, the CDR3 is TGCGCCAGCAGCTCGCGGGAGGGGGCGCAACCCGGGGAGCTGTTTTTT. Its translation: CASSSREGAQPGELFF.

The rearrangement uses TRBV5-5 and TRBJ2-5; D may be TRBD1 or TRBD2 (5 bases each). CDR3 size: 14 residues. Germline V gives CDR1 SGHKS, CDR2 YYEKEE (reference sequence). With 6 bases removed from V and 1 base from J, the gap between germline ends came to 13 bases. The CDR3 here is CASTPVGAQETQYF. CDR3 sequence (DNA): TGTGCCAGCACCCCAGTCGGGGCCCAAGAGACCCAGTACTTC.

This clonotype came up many times. The CDR3 sequence: CASSPGLAGVYEQYF. CDR3 in DNA: TGTGCCAGCAGTCCTGGACTAGCGGGAGTCTACGAGCAGTACTTC. This chain joins TRBV12-3 or TRBV12-4 and TRBJ2-7; TRBD2 agrees at 13 bases. This CDR3 contains 15 residues. The trim removed 5 bases at V and 3 bases at J, leaving 4 bases unmatched.

This clonotype was counted ten times or more. The gene calls are TRBV10-1 and TRBJ2-2; D is possibly TRBD1 or TRBD2 (6 bases each). The V end was cut by 4 bases, the J end by 6 bases, with 27 bases between. In germline, CDR1 is WNHNN, CDR2 SYGVQD (reference sequence). This CDR3 has 19 residues. CDR3 region: CASSGTGTESPGAAGELFF. CDR3 bases: TGCGCCAGCAGTGGGACCGGGACGGAATCCCCGGGGGCGGCCGGGGAGCTGTTTTTT.

This chain connects TRBV5-6 to TRBJ2-1; possibly TRBD2 for D (6 bases). CDR3 length equals 12 residues. V lost 3 bases, J lost 10 bases, and 11 bases lay in between. Germline V gene sequence: CDR1 SGHDT, CDR2 YYEEEE. CDR3 in amino acids: CASSWAGSEQFF. For the CDR3, the DNA is TGTGCCAGCAGCTGGGCGGGGAGCGAGCAGTTCTTC.

This clonotype was recorded at least ten times. The rearrangement joins TRBV20-1 to TRBJ2-3; 13 nucleotides align to TRBD2. V shed 0 bases, J shed 7 bases, and the junction held 1 base outside the gene matches. The germline V gene encodes CDR1 DFQATT and CDR2 SNEGSKA (reference sequence). CDR3 length: 14 residues. In DNA form, the CDR3 reads TGCAGTGCTAGAGATGGGACTAGCGGGAATACGCAGTATTTT. Amino acids: CSARDGTSGNTQYF.

This clonotype was observed a few times. V gene TRBV15 combines with J gene TRBJ2-3; 7 nucleotides match TRBD1. This CDR3 contains 15 residues. Germline assignment: CDR1 LNHNV and CDR2 YYDKDF (reference sequence). V lost 3 bases to trimming and J lost 5 bases; unmatched junction nucleotides: 8. The CDR3 reads CATSRDGTEEDTQYF. DNA of the CDR3: TGTGCCACCAGCAGGGATGGGACAGAAGAAGATACGCAGTATTTT. Based on the CDR3 plus reference TRBV15 and TRBJ2-3, the full variable domain is DAMVIQNPRYQVTQFGKPVTLSCSQTLNHNVMYWYQQKSSQAPKLLFHYYDKDFNNEADTPDNFQSRRPNTSFCFLDIRSPGLGDTAMYLCATSRDGTEEDTQYFGPGTRLTVL.

V is TRBV6-4 and J is TRBJ2-1; 10 bases are a match to TRBD1. The trim removed 3 bases at V and 8 bases at J, leaving 4 bases unmatched. Germline V gene sequence: CDR1 MRHNA, CDR2 SNTAGT. This CDR3 is built from 14 residues. The CDR3 sequence is CASSEGQGGYEQFF. CDR3 in DNA: TGTGCCAGCAGTGAAGGACAGGGGGGCTATGAGCAGTTCTTC.

This clonotype appeared many times. The chain has TRBV5-1 and TRBJ2-7; TRBD2 aligns across 8 bases. Trimming cost V 4 bases and J 2 bases; bases outside gene matches: 5. Germline V gives CDR1 SGHRS, CDR2 YFSETQ. The CDR3 sequence is 14 residues long. The CDR3, as DNA: TGCGCCAGCAGCCCCCCGGGACTAGCCTACGAGCAGTACTTC. It encodes CASSPPGLAYEQYF.

This clonotype was picked up many times. The chain combines TRBV29-1 with TRBJ2-3; 12 bases map to TRBD2. V lost 7 bases, J lost 4 bases, and 3 bases stayed unmatched. Germline V lookup: CDR1 SQVTM, CDR2 ANQGSEA. The CDR3 extends over 13 amino acids. The CDR3, as DNA: TGCAGCGCGACTAGCGGGAGATCAGATACGCAGTATTTT. Amino acids: CSATSGRSDTQYF.

There are many counts of this clonotype. V usage is TRBV29-1 and J usage is TRBJ2-1; D is unresolved. V lost 4 bases to trimming and J lost 1 base, with 11 bases between them. Per the germline V gene, CDR1 is SQVTM and CDR2 is ANQGSEA. This CDR3 comprises 14 residues. The CDR3 loop reads CSVASVESYNEQFF. As DNA, the CDR3 is TGCAGCGTTGCAAGCGTGGAGTCCTACAATGAGCAGTTCTTC.

Only a few counts were recorded for this clonotype. This sequence joins TRBV5-6 and TRBJ1-3; the D is unclear. V lost 6 bases and J lost 4, with 17 bases in between. CDR3 length equals 15 residues. Germline V gene data show CDR1 as SGHDT and CDR2 as YYEEEE. CDR3 protein: CASTTPDLRGNTIYF. CDR3 in DNA: TGTGCCAGCACCACCCCGGACCTGAGGGGAAACACCATATATTTT.

This clonotype was detected only a few times. The chain carries TRBV11-2 and TRBJ2-7; tentative D call: TRBD2 (6 bases). Per the germline V gene, CDR1 is SGHAT and CDR2 is FQNNGV. Trimming stripped 5 bases from V and 4 bases from J, with 12 bases between. CDR3 length: 13 amino acids. This CDR3 is CASSPGLQYEQYV. The CDR3 nucleotides read TGTGCCAGCAGCCCGGGACTCCAGTACGAGCAGTACGTC.

This clonotype was seen repeatedly, ten times or more. This chain joins TRBV7-9 and TRBJ1-1; maybe TRBD1 (5 bases). This CDR3 spans 12 amino acids. Germline V gene lookup returns CDR1 SEHNR and CDR2 FQNEAQ (reference sequence). V lost 3 bases, J lost 6 bases, and 8 bases lay in between. The CDR3, as DNA: TGTGCCAGCAGCTTGGGGGGTCCTGAAGCTTTCTTT. As protein: CASSLGGPEAFF.